One and the same sample provided the 10 T cell receptor beta chains below, sequenced in a study of PD-1 blockade in classical Hodgkin lymphoma. Every patient experienced relapse after autologous stem cell transplantation, and brentuximab vedotin exposure varied. From thawed PBMCs, CD4+ T cells were purified using magnetic negative selection. Clones were read by immunoSEQ multiplex PCR, and TCRdb kept only the in-frame ones, dropping some. The data show under 8,500 clones, roughly 79% seen once. Sequenced material: CD4+ T cells from blood, taken at baseline. The source of these receptors is a human donor with classical Hodgkin lymphoma.

The genes are TRBV7-9 and TRBJ2-5; D is possibly TRBD2 (5 bases). V was shortened by 2 bases and J by 3 bases, with 10 bases between the two germline ends. The germline CDR1 and CDR2 sequences are SEHNR and FQNEAQ (reference sequence). The CDR3 is 14 amino acids. The DNA of the CDR3 is TGTGCCAGCAGCTTAATTTCGAGGGAAGAGACCCAGTACTTC. Its translation: CASSLISREETQYF.

The chain couples TRBV2 to TRBJ2-3; D gene unclear. CDR1 is SNHLY, CDR2 FYNNEI, per germline. The CDR3 is 15 amino acids. The germline V and J ends were trimmed by 1 base and 0 bases, with 8 bases remaining between them. CDR3 DNA sequence: TGTGCCAGCAGTGAAGAACTAATTAGCACAGATACGCAGTATTTT. Translating it yields CASSEELISTDTQYF.

This clone was detected only a few times. The chain uses TRBV6-4 and TRBJ1-2; D gene unclear. Germline V CDR1 and CDR2: MRHNA, SNTAGT. The CDR3 sequence is 13 residues long. V was cut by 5 bases and J by 0 bases, with 7 bases left in between. The CDR3 is CASSLHANYGYTF. CDR3 coding DNA: TGTGCCAGCAGTCTACACGCTAACTATGGCTACACCTTC.

CDR3 DNA: TGTGCCAGCAGTTACGGGGGGACTGGAAACACCATATATTTT. Its protein is CASSYGGTGNTIYF. The V and J genes are TRBV6-6 and TRBJ1-3, with TRBD1 as a possible D gene (5 bases). Germline V gene sequence: CDR1 MNHNY, CDR2 SVGAGI (reference sequence). V was shortened by 2 bases and J by 2 bases, with 7 bases between the two germline ends. The CDR3 spans 14 residues.

The count of this clone is one. V usage is TRBV30 and J usage is TRBJ2-3; D remains ambiguous. Germline CDR1 GTSNPN, CDR2 SVGIG (reference sequence). The V end lost 0 bases, the J end lost 4 bases, and 5 bases lay between the germline ends. CDR3 length: 12 amino acids. As DNA, the CDR3 is TGTGCCTGGAGTGTAGTCTCAGATACGCAGTATTTT. Translating gives CAWSVVSDTQYF. Based on the CDR3 plus reference TRBV30 and TRBJ2-3, the full variable domain is SQTIHQWPATLVQPVGSPLSLECTVEGTSNPNLYWYRQAAGRGLQLLFYSVGIGQISSEVPQNLSASRPQDRQFILSSKKLLLSDSGFYLCAWSVVSDTQYFGPGTRLTVL.

The chain carries TRBV12-2 and TRBJ1-5. TRBV12-2 is a documented pseudogene. This CDR3 is 17 amino acids long. CDR3 loop: CASRLGGTNRGNQPQHF. CDR3 DNA sequence: TGTGCAAGTCGCTTAGGGGGGACTAACAGGGGCAATCAGCCCCAGCATTTT.

The V call is TRBV5-5, the J call TRBJ1-2; possibly TRBD1 for D (6 bases). V was shortened by 5 bases and J by 4 bases, with 12 bases between the two germline ends. Germline V gene data show CDR1 as SGHKS and CDR2 as YYEKEE (reference sequence). This CDR3 comprises 13 residues. In DNA form, the CDR3 reads TGTGCCAGCAGACCCACAGGGAGCTATGGCTACACCTTC. Translated, it gives CASRPTGSYGYTF.

A single count supports this clone. This chain links TRBV4-1 with TRBJ1-6; 8 bases align to TRBD1. Losses at the gene ends were 3 bases for V and 7 bases for J; bases not matched to a gene: 8. CDR3 length: 16 amino acids. CDR1 is MGHRA, CDR2 YSYEKL, per germline. The CDR3 DNA is TGCGCCAGCAGCCATATAGGACAGGGCATCAATTCACCCCTCCACTTT. Translation: CASSHIGQGINSPLHF.

The chain uses TRBV18 and TRBJ1-2; D is unresolved. CDR1 and CDR2 from the germline V gene are KGHSH and LQKENI. The CDR3 contains 16 residues. V was pared by 3 bases and J by 5 bases, with 19 bases between. CDR3 bases: TGTGCCAGCTCACCCTATCTAGGGTCACTAGATTATGGCTACACCTTC. This encodes CASSPYLGSLDYGYTF.

This rearrangement joins TRBV15 to TRBJ2-5, with D perhaps matching TRBD1 (6 bases). The CDR3 totals 16 residues. CDR1 and CDR2 (germline): LNHNV, YYDKDF (reference sequence). The V end was cut by 4 bases, the J end by 1 base, with 16 bases between. CDR3 coding DNA: TGTGCCACCAGCATGAACAGACAGGTCCGCCAAGAGACCCAGTACTTC. Its translation is CATSMNRQVRQETQYF.